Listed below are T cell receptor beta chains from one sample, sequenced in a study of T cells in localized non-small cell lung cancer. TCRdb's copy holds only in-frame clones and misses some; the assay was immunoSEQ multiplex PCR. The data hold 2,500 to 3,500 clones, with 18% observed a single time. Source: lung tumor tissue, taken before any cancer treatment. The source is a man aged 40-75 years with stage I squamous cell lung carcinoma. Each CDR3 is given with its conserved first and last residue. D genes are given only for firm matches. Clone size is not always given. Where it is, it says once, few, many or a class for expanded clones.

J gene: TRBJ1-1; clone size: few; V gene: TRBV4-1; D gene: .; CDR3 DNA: TGCGCCAGCAGCCCCGGGGGGCCCGACACTGAAGCTTTCTTT; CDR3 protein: CASSPGGPDTEAFF
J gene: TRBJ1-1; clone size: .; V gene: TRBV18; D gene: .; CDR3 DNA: TGTGCCAGCTCACCACCGGGTCGAGATTCTGAAGCTTTCTTT; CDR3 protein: CASSPPGRDSEAFF
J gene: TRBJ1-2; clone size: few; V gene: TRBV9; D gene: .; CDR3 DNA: TGTGCCAGCTTAGCAGGCGGGAGAGGCTACACCTTC; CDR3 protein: CASLAGGRGYTF
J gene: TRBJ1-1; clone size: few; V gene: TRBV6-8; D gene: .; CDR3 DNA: TGTGCCAGCAGTTACCAGGGGAGCACTGAAGCTTTCTTT; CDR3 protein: CASSYQGSTEAFF
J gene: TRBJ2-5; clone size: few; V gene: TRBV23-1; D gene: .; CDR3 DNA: TGCGCCAGCAGCTTGGTTCTAGAAGAGACCCAGTACTTC; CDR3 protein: CASSLVLEETQYF
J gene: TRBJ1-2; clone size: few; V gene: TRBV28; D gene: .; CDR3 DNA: TGTGCCAGCGCCGGGCCAAACTATGGCTACACCTTC; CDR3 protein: CASAGPNYGYTF
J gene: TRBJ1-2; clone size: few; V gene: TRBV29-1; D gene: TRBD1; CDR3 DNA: TGCAGCGTTGAAGGCGTACAGGGGGTCGGCTACACCTTC; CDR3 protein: CSVEGVQGVGYTF
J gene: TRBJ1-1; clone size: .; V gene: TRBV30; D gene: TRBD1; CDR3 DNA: TGTGCCTGGAGTGCGACAGGGGCTGGGGCTTTCTTT; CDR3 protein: CAWSATGAGAFF
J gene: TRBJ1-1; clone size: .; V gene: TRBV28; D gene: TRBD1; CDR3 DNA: TGTGCCAGCACAAGCCCCAGGGGGCGCGGGACTGAAGCTTTCTTT; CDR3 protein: CASTSPRGRGTEAFF
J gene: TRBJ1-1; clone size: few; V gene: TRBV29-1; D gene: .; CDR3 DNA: TGCAGCGTTGGGACAGCCATGAACACTGAAGCTTTCTTT; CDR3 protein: CSVGTAMNTEAFF
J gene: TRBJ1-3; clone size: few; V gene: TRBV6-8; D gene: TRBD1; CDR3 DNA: TGTGCCATCAGTGGTGGACAGGGGGTCTCTGGAAACACCATATATTTT; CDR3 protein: CAISGGQGVSGNTIYF
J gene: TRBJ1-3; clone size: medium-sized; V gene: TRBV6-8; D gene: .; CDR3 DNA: TGTGCCAGCAGTTACTCCGCGGGACACACATTCTCAGGCACCATATATTTT; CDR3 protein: CASSYSAGHTFSGTIYF
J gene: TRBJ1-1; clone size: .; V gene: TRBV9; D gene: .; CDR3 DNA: TGTGCCAGCAGGGCCAATAGGCCCACTGAAGCTTTCTTT; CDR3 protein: CASRANRPTEAFF
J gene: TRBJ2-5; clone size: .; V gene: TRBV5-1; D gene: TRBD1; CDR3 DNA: TGCGCCAGCAGTTTTACACCGACAGGGGGCAGGGAGACCCAGTACTTC; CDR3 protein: CASSFTPTGGRETQYF
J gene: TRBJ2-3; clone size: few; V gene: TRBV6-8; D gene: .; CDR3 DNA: TGTGCCAGCAGCCCCTCGCCGGAGGATGGCGGGTTGCAGTATTTT; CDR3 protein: CASSPSPEDGGLQYF
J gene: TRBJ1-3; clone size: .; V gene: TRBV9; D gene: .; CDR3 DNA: TGTGCCAGCAGCGTAGAGTGGGGAACTGGAAACACCATATATTTT; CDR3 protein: CASSVEWGTGNTIYF
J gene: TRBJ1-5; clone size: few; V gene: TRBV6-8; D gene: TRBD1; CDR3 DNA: TGTGCCAGCAGTCCCAAGGGGACAGGCGTACAGCCCCAGCATTTT; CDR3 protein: CASSPKGTGVQPQHF
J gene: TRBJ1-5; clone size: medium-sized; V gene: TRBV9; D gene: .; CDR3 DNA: TGTGCCAGCAGCGTAGGAGGGTATGAACAGCCCCAGCATTTT; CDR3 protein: CASSVGGYEQPQHF
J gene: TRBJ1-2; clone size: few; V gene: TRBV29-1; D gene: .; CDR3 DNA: TGCAGCGACCCCAGGGAACTAGGGGGCTACACCTTC; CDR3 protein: CSDPRELGGYTF
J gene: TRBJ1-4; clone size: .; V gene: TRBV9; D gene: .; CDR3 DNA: TGTGCCAGCAGCGGTGGACTCTGGGGCGCCTATAATGAAAAACTGTTTTTT; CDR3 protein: CASSGGLWGAYNEKLFF
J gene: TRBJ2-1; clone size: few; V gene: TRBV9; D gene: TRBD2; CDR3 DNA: TGTGCCAGCAGCCCACTTGCGGGGGGGCCCCACAATGAGCAGTTCTTC; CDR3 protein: CASSPLAGGPHNEQFF
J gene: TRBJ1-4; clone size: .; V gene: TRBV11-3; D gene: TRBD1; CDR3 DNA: TGTGCCAGCAACGGCCCCGGGACAGGGAACGAAAAACTGTTTTTT; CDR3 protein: CASNGPGTGNEKLFF
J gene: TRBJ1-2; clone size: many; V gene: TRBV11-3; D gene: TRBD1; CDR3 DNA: TGTGCCAGCAGCATGACCGACAGGGCGAACTATGGCTACACCTTC; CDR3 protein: CASSMTDRANYGYTF
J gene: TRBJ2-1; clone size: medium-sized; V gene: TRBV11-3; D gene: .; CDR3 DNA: TGTGCCAGCAGCTTGAGTGGAGCTAGCGCCCCTGAGCAGTTCTTC; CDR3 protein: CASSLSGASAPEQFF
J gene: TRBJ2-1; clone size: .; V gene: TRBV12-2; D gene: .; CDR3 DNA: TGTGCCACCTCGACTAGCGGGGCGGCCAATGAGCAGTTCTTC; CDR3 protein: CATSTSGAANEQFF
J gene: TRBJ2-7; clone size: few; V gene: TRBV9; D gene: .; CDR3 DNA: TGTGCCAGCAGCGTCGGTCCGGGTGACTACGAGCAGTACTTC; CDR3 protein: CASSVGPGDYEQYF
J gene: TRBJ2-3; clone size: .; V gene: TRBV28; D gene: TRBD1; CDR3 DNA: TGTGCCAGCAGTAGGACAGGGGGTAGCACAGATACGCAGTATTTT; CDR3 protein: CASSRTGGSTDTQYF
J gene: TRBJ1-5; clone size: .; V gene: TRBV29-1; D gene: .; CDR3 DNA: TGCAGCGCCAGGGACAAAGATCAGCCCCAGCATTTT; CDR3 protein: CSARDKDQPQHF
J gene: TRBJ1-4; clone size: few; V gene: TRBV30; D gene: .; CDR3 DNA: TGTGCCTGGAGTGTTTCTAACCAGGGTGAAAAACTGTTTTTT; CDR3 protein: CAWSVSNQGEKLFF
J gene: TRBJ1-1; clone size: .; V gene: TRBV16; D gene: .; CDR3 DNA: TGTGCCAGCAGCCAATTAGAGGGCAGCCATGAAGCTTTCTTT; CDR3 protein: CASSQLEGSHEAFF
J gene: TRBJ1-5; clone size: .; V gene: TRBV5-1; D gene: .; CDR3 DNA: TGCGCCAGCAGACCCGGGACCCATAGCAATCAGCCCCAGCATTTT; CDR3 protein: CASRPGTHSNQPQHF
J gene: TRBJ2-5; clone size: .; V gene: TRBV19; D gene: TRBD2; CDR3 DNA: TGTGCCAGCGGGAGGCAGGGTGAAGAGACCCAGTACTTC; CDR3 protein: CASGRQGEETQYF
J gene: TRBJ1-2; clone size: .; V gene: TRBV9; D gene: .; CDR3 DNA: TGTGCCAGCAGCGTAGAGGTTGCAGGGCTGATGGGGGGCTACACCTTC; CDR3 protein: CASSVEVAGLMGGYTF
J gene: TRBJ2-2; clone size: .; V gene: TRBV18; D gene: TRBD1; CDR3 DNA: TGTGCCAGCTCCGGGACAGGCCGAACCGGGGAGCTGTTTTTT; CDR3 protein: CASSGTGRTGELFF
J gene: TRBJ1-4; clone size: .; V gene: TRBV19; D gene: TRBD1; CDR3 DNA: TGTGCCAGTAGTGAGTCAGGACCGGGACAGGGATATGAAAAACTGTTTTTT; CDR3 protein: CASSESGPGQGYEKLFF
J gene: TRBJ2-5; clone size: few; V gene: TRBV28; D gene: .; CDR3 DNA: TGTGCCAGCAGTTGGGGGGGCGTGGAGACCCAGTACTTC; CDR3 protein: CASSWGGVETQYF
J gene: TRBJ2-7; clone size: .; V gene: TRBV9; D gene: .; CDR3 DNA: TGTGCCAGCAGCGTAGGGGACACCCTCTACGAGCAGTACTTC; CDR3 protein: CASSVGDTLYEQYF
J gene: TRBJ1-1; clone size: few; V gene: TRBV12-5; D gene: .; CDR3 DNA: TGTGCCAGCTTTTTGGGTCCAGCGAACACTGAAGCTTTCTTT; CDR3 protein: CASFLGPANTEAFF
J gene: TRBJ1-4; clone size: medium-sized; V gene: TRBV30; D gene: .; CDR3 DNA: TGTGCCTGGGGGACCGCGGGGCATGAAAAACTGTTTTTT; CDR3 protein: CAWGTAGHEKLFF
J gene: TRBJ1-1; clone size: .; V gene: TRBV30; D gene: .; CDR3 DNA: TGTGCCTGGAATAGGTGGGGCACTGAAGCTTTCTTT; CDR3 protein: CAWNRWGTEAFF
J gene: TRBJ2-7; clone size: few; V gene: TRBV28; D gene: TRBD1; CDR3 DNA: TGTGCCAGCAGGCCCGGGACAGGGGGACGAGAGGAGCAGTACTTC; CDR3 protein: CASRPGTGGREEQYF
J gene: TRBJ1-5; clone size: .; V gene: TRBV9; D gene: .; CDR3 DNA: TGTGCCAGCAGCGTAGGTGGGTCACAGCCCCAGCATTTT; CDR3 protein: CASSVGGSQPQHF